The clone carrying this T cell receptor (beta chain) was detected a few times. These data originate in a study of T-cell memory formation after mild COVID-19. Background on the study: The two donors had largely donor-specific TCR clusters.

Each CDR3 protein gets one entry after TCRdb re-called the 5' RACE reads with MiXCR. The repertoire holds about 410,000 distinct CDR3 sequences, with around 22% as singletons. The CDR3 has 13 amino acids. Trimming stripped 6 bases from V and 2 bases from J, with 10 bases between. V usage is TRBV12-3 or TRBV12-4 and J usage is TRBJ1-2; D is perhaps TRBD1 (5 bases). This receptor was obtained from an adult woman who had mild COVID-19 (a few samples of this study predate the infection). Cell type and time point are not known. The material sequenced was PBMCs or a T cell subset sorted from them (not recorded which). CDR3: CASSRQTNYGYTF. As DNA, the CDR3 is TGTGCCAGCAGCAGACAGACCAACTATGGCTACACCTTC.